This TCR beta chain originates from a study of blood T cells in healthy people across ages. Donors were healthy Caucasian individuals from Russia aged about 6 to 95. Approximately 9.1 milliliters was the volume of peripheral blood drawn from each donor. Study-wide results and limits: TCR beta diversity per million T cells fell roughly linearly with age.

There are 15 residues in the CDR3. The germline V gene has CDR1 SGDLS and CDR2 YYNGEE. Concerning this clonotype: Antigen unknown.

With a J-beta primer mix and a sample-barcoded 5' primer, a second PCR ran 7 to 11 cycles. Samples each returned at least 2.5 million CDR3-containing paired-end reads. One entry per CDR3 protein, called by TCRdb with MiXCR from the 5' RACE reads. The sample holds 450,000 to 700,000 distinct CDR3 sequences, 27% seen once. This chain joins TRBV9 and TRBJ2-5, with 10 bases lining up with TRBD2. The closer fit of TRBJ2-1 to the DNA end suggests the J call may be wrong. What was sequenced was blood. The sequence derives from a woman in her sixties or seventies in good health. The CDR3 DNA reads as TGTGCCAGCAGCCTTTTAGCGGGAGGATTTGTTGAGCAGTTCTTC. Translated, it gives CASSLLAGGFVEQFF.